This passage covers 29 T cell receptor beta chains from one sample sequenced in a study of OX40 agonist ivuxolimab in advanced cancers. Produced via immunoSEQ multiplex PCR; TCRdb's table is partial and in-frame only. The table shows tens of thousands of clones, with approximately 80% occurring only once. Sequencing used CD4+ or CD8+ T cells sorted from blood, obtained in a trial of the OX40 agonist ivuxolimab. The source of these receptors is an adult with an advanced solid tumor such as melanoma, head and neck, liver or kidney cancer.

This clone occurred once. The chain couples TRBV28 to TRBJ2-5; a possible D gene is TRBD1 (6 bases). CDR3 size: 15 residues. V was clipped by 5 bases and J by 5 bases, with 18 bases between them. Germline V gene lookup returns CDR1 MDHEN and CDR2 SYDVKM. CDR3 loop: CASSPSRGQLETQYF. In DNA, the CDR3 is TGTGCCAGCAGTCCGTCCCGGGGACAACTGGAGACCCAGTACTTC.

This clone appeared many times. The J gene is TRBJ1-1, the V gene TRBV29-1; 8 nucleotides align to TRBD1. With 6 bases clipped from V and 2 bases from J, the junction kept 11 bases outside the gene matches. CDR3 length equals 15 residues. The germline gives CDR1 SQVTM, CDR2 ANQGSEA. CDR3 coding DNA: TGCAGCGTGCCAGGGGGCGGAAAAGTTAACACTGAAGCTTTCTTT. Its protein is CSVPGGGKVNTEAFF.

The CDR3 nucleotides read TGTGCCAGCAGCTTAGATCTACAGCTCTACGAGCAGTACTTC. It translates to CASSLDLQLYEQYF. The rearrangement uses TRBV11-2 and TRBJ2-7; D remains ambiguous. Germline V gene sequence: CDR1 SGHAT, CDR2 FQNNGV. The germline V and J ends were trimmed by 0 bases and 3 bases, with 9 bases remaining between them. This CDR3 spans 14 amino acids.

CDR3 in DNA: TGTGCCAGTAGTACATACAACAGGGCCGAGCAGTACTTC. It is translated as CASSTYNRAEQYF. V gene TRBV19 combines with J gene TRBJ2-7, with D perhaps matching TRBD1 (6 bases). V dropped 4 bases and J dropped 6 bases, with 13 bases sitting between them. In germline, CDR1 is LNHDA, CDR2 SQIVND (reference sequence). This CDR3 region has 13 residues.

The rearrangement links TRBV19 to TRBJ1-6; no clear D. In germline, CDR1 is LNHDA, CDR2 SQIVND (reference sequence). The CDR3 extends over 15 amino acids. V was cut by 9 bases and J by 3 bases, with 15 bases left in between. The CDR3 DNA is TGTGCCAGCAACGGTCCCGTAGGCTATAATTCACCCCTCCACTTT. Translating gives CASNGPVGYNSPLHF.

The chain couples TRBV4-1 to TRBJ1-4; D is undetermined. The germline gives CDR1 MGHRA, CDR2 YSYEKL. The CDR3 spans 13 residues. The V and J ends lost 0 bases and 10 bases respectively, with 9 bases between them. CDR3: CASSQDRKGKLFF. The DNA of the CDR3 is TGCGCCAGCAGCCAAGATCGGAAGGGAAAACTGTTTTTT.

This clone was detected a few times. The J gene is TRBJ2-2, the V gene TRBV19; possibly TRBD1 for D (6 bases). This CDR3 comprises 15 residues. Between the trimmed V and J ends, which lost 1 base and 2 bases, there was a span of 8 bases. The V gene's germline CDR1 is LNHDA and CDR2 SQIVND (reference sequence). CDR3 bases: TGTGCCAGTAGTATAGGGACAGCTAACACCGGGGAGCTGTTTTTT. This translates into CASSIGTANTGELFF. The whole variable domain, filled in from reference TRBV19 and TRBJ2-2, reads DGGITQSPKYLFRKEGQNVTLSCEQNLNHDAMYWYRQDPGQGLRLIYYSQIVNDFQKGDIAEGYSVSREKKESFPLTVTSAQKNPTAFYLCASSIGTANTGELFFGEGSRLTVL.

The V call is TRBV4-2, the J call TRBJ1-2; D might be TRBD1 (6 bases). Germline loops: CDR1 LGHNA, CDR2 YNFKEQ. Trimming left V 5 bases short and J 6 bases short, with 16 bases between. There are 14 residues in the CDR3. This CDR3 is CASSLWGGYHGYTF. The CDR3 bases are TGTGCCAGCAGCTTGTGGGGGGGCTACCATGGCTACACCTTC.

The count of this clone is one. This chain joins TRBV6-5 and TRBJ1-2; D not certain. The V and J ends lost 6 bases and 2 bases respectively, with 10 bases between them. The CDR3 runs 13 residues. Germline V gene lookup returns CDR1 MNHEY and CDR2 SVGAGI. Here the CDR3 reads CASRGWQNYGYTF. Written as DNA, the CDR3 is TGTGCCAGCAGGGGGTGGCAGAACTATGGCTACACCTTC.

The gene calls are TRBV30 and TRBJ2-7; 9 bases align to TRBD1. CDR1 and CDR2 (germline): GTSNPN, SVGIG (reference sequence). The trim removed 4 bases at V and 6 bases at J, leaving 7 bases unmatched. The CDR3 covers 13 residues. The CDR3 sequence: CAWNRGQEGEQYF. The CDR3 region has the DNA TGTGCCTGGAACAGGGGGCAAGAAGGCGAGCAGTACTTC.

This chain connects TRBV4-3 to TRBJ1-2; TRBD1 might be the D (6 bases). This CDR3 comprises 15 residues. V was pared by 2 bases and J by 9 bases, with 19 bases between. Germline-derived CDR1 and CDR2 are LGHNA and YSLEER. The CDR3 reads CASSQRGSPGESYTF. CDR3 in DNA: TGCGCCAGCAGCCAAAGGGGGAGCCCCGGAGAAAGCTACACCTTC.

This chain joins TRBV11-3 and TRBJ1-2; TRBD1 is a possible D gene (5 bases). The CDR3 is 13 residues long. Germline lookup yields CDR1 SGHNT and CDR2 YENEEA. Between the trimmed V and J ends, which lost 3 bases and 4 bases, there was a span of 9 bases. CDR3: CASSLTGAYGYTF. CDR3 nucleotide sequence: TGTGCCAGCAGCTTGACCGGGGCCTATGGCTACACCTTC.

The chain joins TRBV10-3 to TRBJ2-5; 14 nucleotides line up with TRBD2. Trimming at V came to 6 bases and at J to 5 bases, leaving 5 bases not matched to a gene. The CDR3 covers 15 residues. Germline V lookup: CDR1 ENHRY, CDR2 SYGVKD. In DNA form, the CDR3 reads TGTGCCATCAGCGGGACTAGCGGGGGCCGGGAGACCCAGTACTTC. Amino acid sequence: CAISGTSGGRETQYF.

The chain links TRBV7-9 to TRBJ1-1; D perhaps matches TRBD1 (5 bases). Trimming cost V 7 bases and J 3 bases, with 15 bases left between them. CDR3 size: 14 residues. Germline CDR1 and CDR2: SEHNR and FQNEAQ (reference sequence). CDR3 bases: TGTGCCAGCAAAGGCATTGGGGCGGACACTGAAGCTTTCTTT. Protein: CASKGIGADTEAFF.

The chain combines TRBV11-3 with TRBJ1-4; 7 nucleotides agree with TRBD1. J gave up 5 bases and V 5 bases, and 8 bases lay outside the gene matches. Germline CDR1 is SGHNT and CDR2 is YENEEA. The CDR3 length is 15 residues. The chain's CDR3 is CASSLGTARNEKLFF. In DNA, the CDR3 is TGTGCCAGCAGCCTCGGGACAGCAAGAAATGAAAAACTGTTTTTT. The full variable domain, its missing parts supplied by reference TRBV11-3 and TRBJ1-4, is EAGVVQSPRYKIIEKKQPVAFWCNPISGHNTLYWYLQNLGQGPELLIRYENEEAVDDSQLPKDRFSAERLKGVDSTLKIQPAELGDSAVYLCASSLGTARNEKLFFGSGTQLSVL.

The CDR3 DNA is TGCGCCAGCAGCTTGGTGCCGGGACAGGGGTACGAGCAGTACTTC. Its translation is CASSLVPGQGYEQYF. This chain links TRBV5-1 with TRBJ2-5; 10 bases fit TRBD1. The DNA end is more similar to TRBJ2-7, so the J call may be wrong. Germline assignment: CDR1 SGHRS and CDR2 YFSETQ. This CDR3 has 15 amino acids.

For the CDR3, the DNA is TGTGCCAGCAGCCCCGGACAGGGGATGCGGTACGAGCAGTACTTC. Its protein product is CASSPGQGMRYEQYF. The V call is TRBV6-1, the J call TRBJ2-7; 9 bases are shared with TRBD1. This CDR3 is 15 amino acids long. CDR1 MNHNS and CDR2 SASEGT come from the germline V gene. The V segment lost 6 bases and the J segment 4 bases; nucleotides outside the gene matches: 10.

The J gene is TRBJ2-5, the V gene TRBV5-1; 8 nucleotides line up with TRBD1. The CDR3 contains 14 residues. The V segment lost 7 bases and the J segment 3 bases; nucleotides outside the gene matches: 8. Germline V gene sequence: CDR1 SGHRS, CDR2 YFSETQ. In nucleotides, the CDR3 is TGCGCCAGCGTCCCGACAGGGGCCGAAGAGACCCAGTACTTC. Protein sequence: CASVPTGAEETQYF.

The CDR3 DNA sequence: TGTGCCAGCAGACCCCTGTGGGGCGACAGGGGCAAGAACACTGAAGCTTTCTTT. Translation gives CASRPLWGDRGKNTEAFF. V and J are TRBV21-1 and TRBJ1-1; TRBD1, the D gene given by the table, was not confirmed from the DNA. TRBV21-1 counts as a pseudogene. This CDR3 is built from 18 residues.

This clone is a singleton in its sample. The V call is TRBV30, the J call TRBJ1-1; D remains ambiguous. V was cut by 1 base and J by 5 bases, with 14 bases left in between. Germline CDR1 and CDR2: GTSNPN and SVGIG (reference sequence). The CDR3 contains 14 residues. The CDR3 protein is CAWSAPLLETEAFF. In DNA form, the CDR3 reads TGTGCCTGGAGTGCTCCCCTGCTCGAAACTGAAGCTTTCTTT.

This sequence joins TRBV4-3 and TRBJ2-2; TRBD2 matches 12 bases. The V and J ends lost 1 base and 4 bases, in that order; junction bases with no gene match: 10. This CDR3 has 19 residues. Germline values: CDR1 LGHNA, CDR2 YSLEER. Written as DNA, the CDR3 is TGCGCCAGCAGCCAAGGAATGCTAGCGGGGGGGCTGGGCACCGGGGAGCTGTTTTTT. Translating gives CASSQGMLAGGLGTGELFF.

The chain carries TRBV11-3 and TRBJ2-2; 7 nucleotides line up with TRBD1. The germline V gene encodes CDR1 SGHNT and CDR2 YENEEA. The CDR3 loop spans 16 amino acids. J lost 2 bases, V lost 4 bases, and 7 bases had no gene match. The CDR3 region is CASSWAGTVNTGELFF. CDR3 in DNA: TGTGCCAGCAGCTGGGCCGGGACAGTCAACACCGGGGAGCTGTTTTTT.

With respect to this clone: Within the sample, other DNA sequences also encode this same CDR3. The V and J genes are TRBV5-6 and TRBJ2-2; 15 positions match TRBD2. Germline lookup yields CDR1 SGHDT and CDR2 YYEEEE. The length of the CDR3 is 19 residues. The junction had 5 bases not matched to a gene; V was cut back by 2 bases and J by 0 bases. CDR3 loop: CASSFQGLAGGTNTGELFF. CDR3 sequence (DNA): TGTGCCAGCAGCTTCCAGGGACTAGCGGGAGGCACGAACACCGGGGAGCTGTTTTTT.

The chain recombines TRBV27 with TRBJ2-7; the match to TRBD2 covers 11 bases. The V gene end was trimmed by 6 bases and the J gene end by 4 bases; junction bases not matched to a gene: 8. The CDR3 extends over 15 amino acids. Germline V gene sequence: CDR1 MNHEY, CDR2 SMNVEV (reference sequence). This CDR3 reads CASRLAGASMYEQYF. In DNA form, the CDR3 reads TGTGCCAGCAGACTAGCGGGAGCTAGTATGTACGAGCAGTACTTC.

V gene TRBV4-1 combines with J gene TRBJ2-6, with D hard to call. Germline loops: CDR1 MGHRA, CDR2 YSYEKL. With 0 bases removed from V and 0 bases from J, the gap between germline ends came to 3 bases. CDR3 length equals 15 residues. The CDR3 loop is CASSQEASGANVLTF. The CDR3 DNA reads as TGCGCCAGCAGCCAAGAGGCCTCTGGGGCCAACGTCCTGACTTTC.

As to this clone: Germline is not matched at one junction end, which may reflect a read error. This chain joins TRBV7-2 and TRBJ1-6, with D unclear. The CDR3 covers 15 residues. The germline gives CDR1 SGHTA, CDR2 FQGNSA. The CDR3 loop is CASSQVRETGSPLHF. The CDR3 region has the DNA TGCGCCAGCAGCCAAGTCCGGGAGACGGGGTCACCCCTCCACTTT.

The CDR3 loop is CASSLPGRDTEAFF. In DNA, the CDR3 is TGTGCCAGCAGCTTGCCGGGGAGGGACACTGAAGCTTTCTTT. The genes are TRBV7-9 and TRBJ1-1; D unresolved. This CDR3 region has 14 residues. Trimming left V 3 bases short and J 3 bases short, with 11 bases between. Germline CDR1 reads SEHNR; CDR2 reads FQNEAQ (reference sequence).

J is TRBJ1-6 and V is TRBV10-3, with D perhaps matching TRBD1 (5 bases). The CDR3 has 13 residues. The germline V and J ends were trimmed by 9 bases and 7 bases, with 13 bases remaining between them. In germline, CDR1 is ENHRY, CDR2 SYGVKD. This CDR3 is CAIGWGVNSPLHF. The DNA of the CDR3 is TGTGCCATAGGTTGGGGGGTAAATTCACCCCTCCACTTT.

The chain is built from TRBV5-1 and TRBJ2-5, with 7 bases identical to TRBD2. Germline CDR1 is SGHRS and CDR2 is YFSETQ. The V segment lost 5 bases and the J segment 3 bases; nucleotides outside the gene matches: 10. This CDR3 has 15 residues. CDR3 loop: CASSPRGSRKETQYF. DNA for the CDR3: TGCGCCAGCAGTCCGCGGGGGAGCAGAAAAGAGACCCAGTACTTC.